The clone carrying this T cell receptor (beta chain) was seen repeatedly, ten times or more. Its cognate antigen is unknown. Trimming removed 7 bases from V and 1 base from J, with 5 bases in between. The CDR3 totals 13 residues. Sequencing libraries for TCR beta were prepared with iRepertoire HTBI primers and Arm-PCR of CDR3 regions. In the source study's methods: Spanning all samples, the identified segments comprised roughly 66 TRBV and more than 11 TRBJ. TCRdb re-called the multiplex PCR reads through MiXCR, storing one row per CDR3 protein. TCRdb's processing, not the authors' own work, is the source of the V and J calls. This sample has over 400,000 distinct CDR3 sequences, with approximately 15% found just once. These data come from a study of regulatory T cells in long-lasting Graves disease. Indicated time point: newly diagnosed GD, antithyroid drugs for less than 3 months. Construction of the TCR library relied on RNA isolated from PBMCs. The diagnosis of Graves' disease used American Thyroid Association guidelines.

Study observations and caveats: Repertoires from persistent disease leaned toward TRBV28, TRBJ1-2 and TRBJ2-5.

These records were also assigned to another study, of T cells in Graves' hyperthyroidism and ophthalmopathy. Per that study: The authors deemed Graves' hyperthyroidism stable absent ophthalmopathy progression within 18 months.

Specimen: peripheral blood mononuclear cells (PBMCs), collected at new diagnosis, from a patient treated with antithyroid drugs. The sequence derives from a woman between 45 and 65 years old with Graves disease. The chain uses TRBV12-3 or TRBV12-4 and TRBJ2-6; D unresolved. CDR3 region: CASTLSGANVLTF. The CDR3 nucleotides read TGTGCCAGCACCCTATCTGGGGCCAACGTCCTGACTTTC.